This T cell receptor beta chain was observed in a study of T-cell memory formation after mild COVID-19. For the study at large: Each donor largely had its own TCR clusters.

A few counts support this clonotype. Its specificity is not known. TCRdb processed the 5' RACE reads anew with MiXCR; each CDR3 protein has one entry. The sample lists 300,000 to 350,000 distinct CDR3 sequences, approximately 19% occurring once. General study results and limits: CD4+ contracting clones were found mainly in CM and EM, and CD8+ ones in EMRA. Still unconfirmed is whether the second-wave clones peaking on day 37 recognized SARS-CoV-2.

The specimen was PBMCs or a T cell subset sorted from them (not recorded which). This receptor was identified in a young man who had mild COVID-19 (a few samples of this study predate the infection). Cell type and time point are not known.

The chain's CDR3 is CASSLGRENTIYF. The CDR3 region has the DNA TGTGCCAGCAGCTTAGGGCGTGAAAACACCATATATTTT. V is TRBV7-6 and J is TRBJ1-3; D gene unclear. V shed 1 base and J shed 6 bases, with 7 bases lying between them. There are 13 residues in the CDR3. Looked up from germline, CDR1 is SGHVS and CDR2 is FNYEAQ.